The entry that follows covers one TCR beta chain sequence. In its sample, this clone was seen a few times. The target of this receptor is not known. The input lacks base qualities; no much larger clone sits a single base away. This sample was included in a study of Tregs in tolerant kidney transplant recipients (dated by TCRdb to about 2019). Study-level background: Additional Treg samples were obtained from a 3-day mixed lymphocyte reaction with belatacept, in some cases followed by a roughly 5-day donor restimulation, before recipient CD4+CD25+CD127- cells were sorted. During sorting of primary belatacept mixed lymphocyte reaction cultures, recipient cells were distinguished from donor cells with antibodies. The study used TCRbeta sequencing to identify donor-specific regulatory T cells before combined kidney and bone marrow transplantation, then tracked those cells after transplant. TCRbeta repertoire sequencing was used in a few healthy controls to compare several ways of expanding Tregs specific for an allogeneic donor.

Broad study findings and their caveats: Expanding Tregs with activated donor B cells appeared to identify the most biologically relevant and donor-specific TCRbeta repertoire. Biological reproducibility was not examined directly, but technical replication error appeared to be minimal. Because the study included only a small number of patients, the results must be confirmed in larger populations and under other immunosuppression protocols.

For TCRbeta CDR3 sequencing, genomic DNA from the sorted cells was extracted using the QIAGEN DNeasy Blood and Tissue Kit. High-throughput TCRbeta CDR3 sequencing, including PCR amplification with bias correction and internal controls, was performed commercially through immunoSEQ. Under the source paper's analysis protocol: Unique productive TCRbeta sequences were defined by CDR3 nucleotide sequence when primers matched and otherwise by CDR3 amino acid sequence together with Vbeta and Jbeta genes. Sequences were defined as donor-reactive when expanded at least 5-fold in CFSE-low cells versus unstimulated cells and present at a frequency of at least 0.01% in CFSE-low cells. Repertoire divergence was quantified by Jensen-Shannon divergence using the top 100 TCRbeta sequences ranked by frequency. When a sample had multiple sequencing runs, each run was corrected for sorting error separately and the runs were then pooled. TCRdb provides this immuneACCESS table in a form limited to in-frame rearrangements. Some clones are lacking; in checked studies, under half of them reflect an unresolved V gene, and why the rest are absent is not known. Clone size and V and J calls were adopted from that table, with D and trimming inferred from the DNA. The sample table shows about 16,000 clones, and approximately 60% are seen once. 2.5% to 3.5% of the sample comes from the top ten.

Healthy control blood came either as purchased buffy coats or from healthy volunteers. Healthy control blood was processed by Ficoll density gradient to PBMCs and cryopreserved; patient PBMCs were collected before and after transplant. Sequencing was carried out using Tregs from blood cultured with allogeneic cells. The sequence was collected from a human donor in good health.

For the CDR3, the sequence is CASSPKRTGQSSGNTIYF. The sequence in DNA is TGTGCCAGCAGCCCAAAACGGACAGGTCAGAGCTCTGGAAACACCATATATTTT. The rearranged chain carries TRBV7-2 and TRBJ1-3; TRBD1 fits 7 bases in the junction. As encoded in the germline V gene, CDR1 is SGHTA while CDR2 is FQGNSA. The CDR3 numbers 18 residues from cysteine through phenylalanine. The CDR3 DNA has 54 bases and is translated from base 1. The germline V end is reduced by 5 bases and the J end by 0 bases; junction bases left unmatched: 13.